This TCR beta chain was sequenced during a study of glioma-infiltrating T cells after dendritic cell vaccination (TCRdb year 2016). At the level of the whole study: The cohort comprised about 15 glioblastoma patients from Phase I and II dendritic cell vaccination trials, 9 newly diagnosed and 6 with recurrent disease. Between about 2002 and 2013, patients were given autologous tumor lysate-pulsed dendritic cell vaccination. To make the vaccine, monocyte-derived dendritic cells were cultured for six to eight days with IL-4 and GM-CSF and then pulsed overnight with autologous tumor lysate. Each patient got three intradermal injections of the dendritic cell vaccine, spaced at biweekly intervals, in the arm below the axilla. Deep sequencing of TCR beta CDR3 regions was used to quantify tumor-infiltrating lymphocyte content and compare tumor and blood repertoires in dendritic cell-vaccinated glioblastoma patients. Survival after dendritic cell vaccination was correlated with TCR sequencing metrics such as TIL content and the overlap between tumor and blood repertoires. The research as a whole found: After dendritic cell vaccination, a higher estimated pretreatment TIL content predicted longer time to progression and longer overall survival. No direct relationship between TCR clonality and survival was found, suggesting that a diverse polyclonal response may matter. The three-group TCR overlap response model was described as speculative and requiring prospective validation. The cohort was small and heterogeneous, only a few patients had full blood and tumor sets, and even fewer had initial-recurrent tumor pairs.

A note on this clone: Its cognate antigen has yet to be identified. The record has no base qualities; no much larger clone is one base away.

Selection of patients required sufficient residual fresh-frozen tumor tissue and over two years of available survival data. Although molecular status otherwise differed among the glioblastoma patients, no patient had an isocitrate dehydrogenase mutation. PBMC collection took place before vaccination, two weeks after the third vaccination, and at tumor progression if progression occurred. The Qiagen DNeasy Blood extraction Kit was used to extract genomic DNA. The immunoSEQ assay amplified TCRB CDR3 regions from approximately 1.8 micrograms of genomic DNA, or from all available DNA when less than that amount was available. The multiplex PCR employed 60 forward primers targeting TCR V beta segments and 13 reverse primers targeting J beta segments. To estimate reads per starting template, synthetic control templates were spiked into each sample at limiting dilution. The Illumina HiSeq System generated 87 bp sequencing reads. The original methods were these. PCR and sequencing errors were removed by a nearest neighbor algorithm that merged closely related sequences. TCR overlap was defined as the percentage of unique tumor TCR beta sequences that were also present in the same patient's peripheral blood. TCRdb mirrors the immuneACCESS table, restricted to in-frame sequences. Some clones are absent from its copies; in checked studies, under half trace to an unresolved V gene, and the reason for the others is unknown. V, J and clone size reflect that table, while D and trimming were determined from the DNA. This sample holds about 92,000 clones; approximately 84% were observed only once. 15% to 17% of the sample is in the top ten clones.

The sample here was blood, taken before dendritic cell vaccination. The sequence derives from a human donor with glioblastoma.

The CDR3 amino acid sequence is: CASSINRGYEQYF. The DNA is as follows: TGTGCCAGCAGCATCAACCGGGGCTACGAGCAGTACTTC. The chain employs TRBV5-6 and TRBJ2-7, and the D gene may be TRBD2, 5 bases matching. V is shortened by 4 bases, J by 3 bases, and the region joining them spans 11 bases. Based on the germline V gene, the CDR1 and CDR2 sequences are SGHDT and YYEEEE. Its CDR3 holds 13 amino acids, cysteine through phenylalanine. The entry retains the CDR3 DNA only, 39 bases that are in frame from base 1.